The 11 T cell receptor beta chains reported below all come from one sample, sequenced in a study of T cell repertoires in cytomegalovirus infection. TCRdb re-called the reads through MiXCR, storing one row per CDR3 protein. The sample has around 450,000 distinct CDR3 sequences, roughly 30% seen once; the top ten hold 12% to 15%. The specimen was PBMCs. The receptors derive from a human donor in good health (CMV status not recorded). Some clones in this sample may be carry-over from other donors' samples.

This clonotype was picked up a small number of times. The chain links TRBV4-1 to TRBJ2-7, with 8 bases lining up with TRBD2. In germline, CDR1 is MGHRA, CDR2 YSYEKL. The CDR3 contains 16 residues. V dropped 0 bases and J dropped 2; count of bases not matched to a gene: 6. CDR3 nucleotide sequence: TGCGCCAGCAGCCAAGACTTCGGGAGGGGCCCCTACGAGCAGTACTTC. This gives the protein CASSQDFGRGPYEQYF.

This clonotype was seen many times. As DNA, the CDR3 is TGTGCCAGCAGTTACACAGGAGGAGTAGCCACTGAAGCTTTCTTT. Residues: CASSYTGGVATEAFF. This chain uses TRBV6-5 with TRBJ1-1; possible D gene TRBD1, 5 bases. CDR3 length: 15 amino acids. V gave up 2 bases and J gave up 4 bases, with 14 bases separating them. In germline, CDR1 is MNHEY, CDR2 SVGAGI.

With respect to this clonotype: Possible read error: a much larger clone is one base away. The CDR3 sequence is CASGGRGIQETQYF. In nucleotides, the CDR3 is TGTGCCAGCGGGGGGCGGGGGATTCAAGAGACCCAGTACTTC. The V and J genes are TRBV7-6 and TRBJ2-5, with a possible D match to TRBD2 (7 bases). Trimming took 8 bases from V and 2 from J, leaving 15 bases between them. The CDR3 loop spans 14 amino acids. CDR1 is SGHVS and CDR2 is FNYEAQ in the germline V gene.

Comment on this clonotype: Just one base apart from a much larger clone, this may be a read error. The chain links TRBV7-2 to TRBJ2-7, with D hard to call. There are 15 residues in the CDR3. CDR1 SGHTA and CDR2 FQGNSA come from the germline V gene. CDR3 in amino acids: CASSLVGVNTYERYF. The DNA of the CDR3 is TGTGCCAGCAGCTTAGTTGGGGTAAACACCTACGAGCGGTACTTC.

The chain couples TRBV6-1 to TRBJ1-5, with 7 bases identical to TRBD1. Looked up from germline, CDR1 is MNHNS and CDR2 is SASEGT. Trimming took 4 bases from V and 10 from J; bases not matched to a gene: 13. The CDR3 spans 15 residues. The CDR3 sequence: CASSASTGSILPQHF. DNA for the CDR3: TGTGCCAGCAGTGCCTCGACAGGGAGTATTTTACCCCAGCATTTT.

This clonotype was counted a few times. V and J are TRBV7-9 and TRBJ1-6; the match to TRBD1 covers 8 bases. This CDR3 spans 20 amino acids. The V and J ends lost 4 bases and 0 bases, in that order; junction bases with no gene match: 14. Germline V gene data show CDR1 as SEHNR and CDR2 as FQNEAQ (reference sequence). The CDR3 region has the DNA TGTGCCAGCAGCTCTAGGGGGAGACAGGGGCCAAGCTCCTATAATTCACCCCTCCACTTT. Protein: CASSSRGRQGPSSYNSPLHF.

The V gene is TRBV11-2, the J gene TRBJ1-4, with D uncertain. Trimming shortened V by 5 bases and J by 5 bases, and 15 bases separated the two germline ends. Germline V gene data show CDR1 as SGHAT and CDR2 as FQNNGV. CDR3 length equals 15 residues. CDR3 sequence reads: CASSPYRGPNEKLFF. In DNA, the CDR3 is TGTGCCAGCAGCCCCTATCGAGGGCCGAATGAAAAACTGTTTTTT.

In its sample, this clonotype was seen many times. The chain recombines TRBV7-2 with TRBJ2-1, with 8 nucleotides matching TRBD2. Germline values: CDR1 SGHTA, CDR2 FQGNSA. V was pared by 1 base and J by 7 bases, with 6 bases of the junction left unmatched. This CDR3 has 15 residues. The CDR3 spells CASSLGTGGRNEQFF. CDR3 DNA: TGTGCCAGCAGCTTAGGAACGGGGGGGAGGAATGAGCAGTTCTTC.

This clonotype has at least ten counts. The chain uses TRBV7-2 and TRBJ2-5; D might be TRBD1 (5 bases). Germline V gene lookup returns CDR1 SGHTA and CDR2 FQGNSA. V lost 4 bases and J 1 base, leaving 10 bases between the germline ends. The CDR3 length is 14 residues. CDR3 nucleotides: TGTGCCAGCAGCTCCTGGGGCCCCCAAGAGACCCAGTACTTC. Amino acids: CASSSWGPQETQYF. Filled out from reference TRBV7-2 and TRBJ2-5, the complete variable domain reads GAGVSQSPSNKVTEKGKDVELRCDPISGHTALYWYRQSLGQGLEFLIYFQGNSAPDKSGLPSDRFSAERTGGSVSTLTIQRTQQEDSAVYLCASSSWGPQETQYFGPGTRLLVL.

This sequence joins TRBV5-4 and TRBJ2-7, with TRBD1 as a possible D gene (8 bases). The CDR3 runs to 13 residues. Germline CDR1 is SGHNT and CDR2 is YYREEE (reference sequence). With 3 bases removed from V and 5 bases from J, the gap between germline ends came to 12 bases. The CDR3 nucleotides are TGTGCCAGCAGCTGGACAGGGAGGGACGAGCAGTACTTC. This translates into CASSWTGRDEQYF. The complete variable domain, with remaining parts taken from reference TRBV5-4 and TRBJ2-7, reads ETGVTQSPTHLIKTRGQQVTLRCSSQSGHNTVSWYQQALGQGPQFIFQYYREEENGRGNFPPRFSGLQFPNYSSELNVNALELDDSALYLCASSWTGRDEQYFGPGTRLTVT.

This clonotype appeared many times. The chain has TRBV4-1 and TRBJ1-5; 7 bases map to TRBD1. Germline V CDR1 and CDR2: MGHRA, YSYEKL. The CDR3 contains 14 residues. The ends lost 4 bases at V and 7 bases at J; junction bases unmatched: 7. The CDR3 DNA is TGCGCCAGCAGCCCCGACAGGGACCCGCAGCCCCAGCATTTT. Protein sequence: CASSPDRDPQPQHF.